Following are 31 T cell receptor beta chains from one sample sequenced in a study of T-cell reconstitution after alpha-beta-depleted transplantation in children. Unique molecular identifiers were incorporated during preparation of the TCRbeta library. One entry per CDR3 protein, called by TCRdb with MiXCR from the PCR reads. The table lists around 270,000 distinct CDR3 sequences, roughly a tenth of them singletons. The sequences come from PBMCs, collected before TCRalphabeta/CD19-depleted stem cell transplant. Receptor source: a boy under two years old with acute myeloid leukemia, due to receive a stem cell transplant.

The V call is TRBV18, the J call TRBJ2-1; 11 positions match TRBD1. This CDR3 region has 17 residues. The ends lost 3 bases at V and 4 bases at J; junction bases unmatched: 8. Germline CDR1 reads KGHSH; CDR2 reads LQKENI. The CDR3 nucleotides read TGTGCCAGCTCACCGCCAGTTGGGGACAGGGGGTACAATGAGCAGTTCTTC. Translation gives CASSPPVGDRGYNEQFF.

There are a few counts of this clonotype. CDR3 protein: CATSDLNLSEADTQYF. In nucleotides, the CDR3 is TGTGCCACCAGTGATTTGAACTTAAGCGAGGCAGATACGCAGTATTTT. This chain joins TRBV24-1 and TRBJ2-3; no definite D call. The V gene lost 0 bases and the J gene lost 4 bases, with 13 bases spanning the gap. Germline assignment: CDR1 KGHDR and CDR2 SFDVKD. This CDR3 spans 16 amino acids.

The sample holds many counts of this clonotype. This rearrangement joins TRBV20-1 to TRBJ2-5; TRBD1 matches at 7 bases. The germline V gene has CDR1 DFQATT and CDR2 SNEGSKA (reference sequence). The junction had 3 bases not matched to a gene; V was cut back by 1 base and J by 4 bases. This CDR3 contains 13 residues. This CDR3 reads CSARVRGRETQYF. The CDR3 nucleotides are TGCAGTGCTAGAGTTAGGGGGCGAGAGACCCAGTACTTC.

V is TRBV5-1 and J is TRBJ2-1, with TRBD2 matching 13 bases. The CDR3 is 16 residues long. In germline, CDR1 is SGHRS, CDR2 YFSETQ. J was trimmed by 5 bases and V by 4 bases; bases with no gene match: 6. CDR3 bases: TGCGCCAGCAGCCACCTACTAGCGGGGGGGAACAATGAGCAGTTCTTC. This gives the protein CASSHLLAGGNNEQFF.

This clonotype was observed at least ten times. The CDR3 sequence: CASSWERYNEQFF. CDR3 bases: TGCGCCAGCAGCTGGGAGAGATACAATGAGCAGTTCTTC. This chain connects TRBV5-1 to TRBJ2-1; possibly TRBD2 for D (5 bases). The CDR3 loop spans 13 amino acids. Germline V CDR1 and CDR2: SGHRS, YFSETQ. Trimming removed 3 bases at V and 4 bases at J, with 8 bases between.

In this sample, this clonotype turned up many times. The CDR3 is CASNRVNTGELFF. In nucleotides, the CDR3 is TGTGCCAGCAACAGGGTGAACACCGGGGAGCTGTTTTTT. The chain combines TRBV6-1 with TRBJ2-2; D possibly corresponds to TRBD1 (6 bases). This CDR3 contains 13 residues. Germline CDR1 is MNHNS and CDR2 is SASEGT. Trimming pared 7 bases from V and 1 base from J, leaving 7 bases between.

Only a few counts were recorded for this clonotype. J is TRBJ1-1 and V is TRBV30; D remains ambiguous. There are 13 residues in the CDR3. V was pared by 3 bases and J by 4 bases, with 12 bases between. CDR1 is GTSNPN, CDR2 SVGIG, per germline (reference sequence). This chain's CDR3 is CAWRAGLGTEAFF. The CDR3, as DNA: TGTGCCTGGAGGGCAGGATTGGGCACTGAAGCTTTCTTT.

This clonotype was picked up many times. This chain connects TRBV7-3 to TRBJ2-1; 8 bases are shared with TRBD2. There are 15 residues in the CDR3. V dropped 5 bases and J dropped 2; count of bases not matched to a gene: 5. Germline CDR1 SGHTA, CDR2 FQGTGA. DNA for the CDR3: TGTGCCAGCAGCCCTCGGGGGGGCCCCTACAATGAGCAGTTCTTC. Its translation: CASSPRGGPYNEQFF. The full variable domain, completed using reference TRBV7-3 and TRBJ2-1, is GAGVSQTPSNKVTEKGKYVELRCDPISGHTALYWYRQSLGQGPEFLIYFQGTGAADDSGLPNDRFFAVRPEGSVSTLKIQRTERGDSAVYLCASSPRGGPYNEQFFGPGTRLTVL.

The chain combines TRBV24-1 with TRBJ1-1, with D unclear. CDR3 length equals 15 residues. CDR1 and CDR2 (germline): KGHDR, SFDVKD. Deletions cut 5 bases from V and 1 base from J, with 13 bases between. The CDR3 loop reads CATSGRDDENTEAFF. In nucleotides, the CDR3 is TGTGCCACCAGTGGTCGTGACGATGAGAACACTGAAGCTTTCTTT.

This clonotype occurred many times. The chain is built from TRBV28 and TRBJ2-3; TRBD2 matches at 7 bases. From germline, CDR1 is MDHEN and CDR2 SYDVKM. V shed 6 bases and J 7 bases; nucleotides not matched to a gene: 4. The CDR3 runs 12 residues. CDR3 DNA sequence: TGTGCCAGCAGGGCCGGGGGGAATACGCAGTATTTT. The encoded protein is CASRAGGNTQYF.

At least ten counts were recorded for this clonotype. The chain employs TRBV20-1 and TRBJ2-7; a possible D gene is TRBD1 (5 bases). CDR3 length equals 14 residues. The V end lost 6 bases, the J end lost 3 bases, and 18 bases lay between the germline ends. Germline CDR1 is DFQATT and CDR2 is SNEGSKA (reference sequence). CDR3 coding DNA: TGCAGTGCGAGATCCCGGACACCTAGCTACGAGCAGTACTTC. Its translation: CSARSRTPSYEQYF.

This clonotype appeared a few times. The V call is TRBV20-1, the J call TRBJ2-7, with 10 bases aligning to TRBD2. Germline V gives CDR1 DFQATT, CDR2 SNEGSKA (reference sequence). After removal of 4 bases from V and 3 bases from J, the junction contained 9 bases not matched to a gene. The CDR3 sequence is 15 residues long. The CDR3 nucleotides are TGCAGTGCTAATTCGGTTAGCGGGAGGCTCTACGAGCAGTACTTC. Its protein product is CSANSVSGRLYEQYF.

This clonotype has at least ten counts. V gene TRBV20-1 combines with J gene TRBJ1-2; 7 nucleotides align to TRBD1. Per germline, CDR1 DFQATT and CDR2 SNEGSKA (reference sequence). Trimming took 5 bases from V and 5 from J; bases not matched to a gene: 5. The CDR3 runs 12 residues. CDR3 in DNA: TGCAGTGCTTTCGCGACAGGGTATGGCTACACCTTC. Translating gives CSAFATGYGYTF.

Concerning this clonotype: A much more abundant neighbour one base away suggests this may be a read error. The chain combines TRBV12-3 or TRBV12-4 with TRBJ2-1; no clear D. V was trimmed by 7 bases and J by 4 bases, leaving 14 bases between them. CDR3 length: 14 residues. CDR3 protein: CASNPRQVYNEQFF. The CDR3 nucleotides are TGTGCCAGCAATCCCCGGCAGGTGTACAATGAGCAGTTCTTC.

V usage is TRBV7-6 and J usage is TRBJ1-1; D perhaps matches TRBD1 (6 bases). The CDR3 extends over 16 amino acids. Germline CDR1 and CDR2: SGHVS and FNYEAQ. Trimming pared 0 bases from V and 2 bases from J, leaving 13 bases between. The CDR3 spells CASSLALGRGNTEAFF. The CDR3 nucleotides read TGTGCCAGCAGCTTAGCGCTCGGCAGGGGTAACACTGAAGCTTTCTTT.

This clonotype was seen repeatedly, ten times or more. The chain uses TRBV7-6 and TRBJ2-7; 8 bases line up with TRBD1. There are 15 residues in the CDR3. The trim removed 2 bases at V and 3 bases at J, leaving 6 bases unmatched. Germline CDR1 and CDR2: SGHVS and FNYEAQ. CDR3 DNA sequence: TGTGCCAGCAGCTTAACGAGGACAGGGAGCTACGAGCAGTACTTC. It codes for CASSLTRTGSYEQYF.

This clonotype was recorded a few times. This chain joins TRBV5-1 and TRBJ2-7, with TRBD2 as a possible D gene (6 bases). The CDR3 has 15 amino acids. CDR1 SGHRS and CDR2 YFSETQ come from the germline V gene. Trimming took off 0 bases at V and 0 bases at J, with 10 bases between the two ends. This CDR3 reads CASSLEAGLSYEQYF. The CDR3 DNA is TGCGCCAGCAGCTTGGAAGCGGGCCTCTCCTACGAGCAGTACTTC.

There are a few counts of this clonotype. CDR3: CASRQQGAGQPQHF. As DNA, the CDR3 is TGTGCCAGCAGACAACAGGGGGCCGGACAGCCCCAGCATTTT. This chain connects TRBV28 to TRBJ1-5, with 9 bases identical to TRBD1. Germline CDR1 and CDR2: MDHEN and SYDVKM. The CDR3 runs 14 residues. Trimming took 6 bases from V and 7 from J; bases not matched to a gene: 7.

CDR3 sequence reads: CASSLGPGRGNTGELFF. The CDR3 bases are TGTGCCAGCAGTTTAGGGCCGGGCAGGGGGAACACCGGGGAGCTGTTTTTT. The chain combines TRBV28 with TRBJ2-2, with D perhaps matching TRBD1 (6 bases). The CDR3 extends over 17 amino acids. V lost 2 bases to trimming and J lost 1 base, with 14 bases between them. Germline CDR1 reads MDHEN; CDR2 reads SYDVKM.

The chain couples TRBV2 to TRBJ1-4; D might be TRBD1 (6 bases). This CDR3 is 16 amino acids long. Germline CDR1 reads SNHLY; CDR2 reads FYNNEI. Trimming removed 1 base at V and 5 bases at J, with 14 bases between. CDR3 DNA sequence: TGTGCCAGCAGTGAAGTAATAGGACAGCCAAATGAAAAACTGTTTTTT. It codes for CASSEVIGQPNEKLFF.

V gene TRBV6-5 combines with J gene TRBJ2-3; 10 bases agree with TRBD2. Trimming cost V 7 bases and J 8 bases; bases outside gene matches: 18. Per germline, CDR1 MNHEY and CDR2 SVGAGI. The CDR3 extends over 17 amino acids. CDR3 region: CASNLHPSGGAPGTQYF. The DNA of the CDR3 is TGTGCCAGCAATTTACATCCTAGCGGGGGCGCCCCAGGTACGCAGTATTTT.

The table lists this clonotype with many counts. The chain links TRBV28 to TRBJ2-4; D possibly corresponds to TRBD1 (5 bases). CDR1 and CDR2 from the germline V gene are MDHEN and SYDVKM. V was shortened by 6 bases and J by 6 bases, with 15 bases between the two germline ends. This CDR3 has 14 residues. CDR3 nucleotide sequence: TGTGCCAGCAGCCATAAACAGGCAGGAAACATTCAGTACTTC. Amino acids: CASSHKQAGNIQYF. Supplemented by reference TRBV28 and TRBJ2-4, the full variable domain reads DVKVTQSSRYLVKRTGEKVFLECVQDMDHENMFWYRQDPGLGLRLIYFSYDVKMKEKGDIPEGYSVSREKKERFSLILESASTNQTSMYLCASSHKQAGNIQYFGAGTRLSVL.

Many counts were recorded for this clonotype. The J gene is TRBJ2-5, the V gene TRBV6-5, with D perhaps matching TRBD2 (6 bases). The CDR3 spans 15 residues. V was trimmed by 0 bases and J by 4 bases, leaving 12 bases between them. Germline V lookup: CDR1 MNHEY, CDR2 SVGAGI. The CDR3 sequence: CASSYSRLVRETQYF. In DNA form, the CDR3 reads TGTGCCAGCAGTTACTCGCGACTAGTAAGAGAGACCCAGTACTTC.

This clonotype was found many times. The chain carries TRBV12-3 or TRBV12-4 and TRBJ2-2; no clear D gene. The ends were cut back, 3 bases at V and 0 bases at J, with 8 bases in the middle. This CDR3 contains 15 residues. The CDR3 region has the DNA TGTGCCAGCAGTTTTAAGCCCTCGAACACCGGGGAGCTGTTTTTT. The encoded protein is CASSFKPSNTGELFF.

This clonotype occurred many times. The chain carries TRBV24-1 and TRBJ2-1; 14 positions match TRBD2. Germline lookup yields CDR1 KGHDR and CDR2 SFDVKD. V was clipped by 3 bases and J by 4 bases; unmatched bases: 1. This CDR3 contains 16 residues. CDR3 loop: CATSDRTSGRYNEQFF. The CDR3, as DNA: TGTGCCACCAGTGATAGGACTAGCGGGAGGTACAATGAGCAGTTCTTC.

This chain joins TRBV7-9 and TRBJ2-4; D ambiguous. The CDR3 length is 15 residues. Per the germline V gene, CDR1 is SEHNR and CDR2 is FQNEAQ (reference sequence). V lost 4 bases and J lost 0, with 10 bases in between. In nucleotides, the CDR3 is TGTGCCAGCAGCTCCCCCACACTAGCCAAAAACATTCAGTACTTC. Translating gives CASSSPTLAKNIQYF.

This clonotype was recorded at least ten times. The gene calls are TRBV5-1 and TRBJ2-3, with D unresolved. The V gene lost 0 bases and the J gene lost 5 bases, with 7 bases spanning the gap. The CDR3 covers 13 residues. CDR1 and CDR2 from the germline V gene are SGHRS and YFSETQ. The CDR3 nucleotides read TGCGCCAGCAGCTTGGGATGGGGAGATACGCAGTATTTT. Its protein is CASSLGWGDTQYF.

This clonotype was counted ten times or more. The rearrangement links TRBV9 to TRBJ2-3, with TRBD1 as a possible D gene (5 bases). Germline CDR1 SGDLS, CDR2 YYNGEE. V was clipped by 0 bases and J by 4 bases, with 12 bases between them. The CDR3 covers 15 residues. CDR3 nucleotides: TGTGCCAGCAGCGTAGGGAACAGGAGCCCAGATACGCAGTATTTT. This translates into CASSVGNRSPDTQYF.

This clonotype was seen ten or more times. The J gene is TRBJ2-3, the V gene TRBV5-4, with D maybe TRBD1 (5 bases). Trimming shortened V by 4 bases and J by 4 bases, and 16 bases separated the two germline ends. There are 15 residues in the CDR3. Germline V gives CDR1 SGHNT, CDR2 YYREEE (reference sequence). The DNA of the CDR3 is TGTGCCAGCAGCCCAAATGCAGGGAAGGCAGATACGCAGTATTTT. It encodes CASSPNAGKADTQYF.

This clonotype has more than one count but fewer than ten. The chain recombines TRBV7-8 with TRBJ1-1; possible D gene TRBD1, 6 bases. CDR3 length equals 15 residues. V was pared by 1 base and J by 8 bases, with 17 bases between. Germline V gene data show CDR1 as SGHVS and CDR2 as FQNEAQ. The CDR3 reads CASSLDARGVSEAFF. CDR3 sequence (DNA): TGTGCCAGCAGCTTAGATGCCAGGGGAGTTTCGGAAGCTTTCTTT.

This clonotype was observed at least ten times. The chain employs TRBV21-1 and TRBJ2-6; whether TRBD1, the table's D call, matches the DNA was not checked. TRBV21-1 is a documented pseudogene. The CDR3 consists of 18 residues. For the CDR3, the DNA is TGTGCCAGCAGCAAACTCCGGGACAGGGGACCTGGGGCCAACGTCCTGACTTTC. Translation: CASSKLRDRGPGANVLTF.